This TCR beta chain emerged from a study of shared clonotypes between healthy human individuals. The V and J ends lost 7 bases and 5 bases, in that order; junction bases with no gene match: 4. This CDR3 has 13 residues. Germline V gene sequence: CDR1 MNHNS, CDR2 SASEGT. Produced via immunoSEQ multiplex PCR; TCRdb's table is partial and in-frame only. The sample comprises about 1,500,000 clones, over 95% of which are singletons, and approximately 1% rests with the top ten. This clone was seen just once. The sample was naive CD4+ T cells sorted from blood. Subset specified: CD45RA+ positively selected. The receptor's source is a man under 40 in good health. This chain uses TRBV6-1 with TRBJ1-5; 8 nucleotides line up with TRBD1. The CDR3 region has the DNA TGTGCCAGCATGGACAGGGCTGATCAGCCCCAGCATTTT. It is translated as CASMDRADQPQHF.